This T cell receptor beta chain was observed in a study of blood T cell repertoires in COVID-19. Study information: Recovered status applied to Cohort 3 donors who had two consecutive negative PCRs. It also applied to those with clearance or with symptom resolution. Sources were T cells, B-cell-depleted T cells, or PBMCs; the material itself was cDNA or gDNA.

The CDR3 length is 15 residues. The V segment lost 1 base and the J segment 3 bases; nucleotides outside the gene matches: 4. Germline V gene data show CDR1 as SQVTM and CDR2 as ANQGSEA. Authors' analysis steps: Estimates of nucleated cell counts were drawn from the amplification of reference gene primers. Clones were sequenced by immunoSEQ multiplex PCR, and TCRdb holds only the in-frame ones, with some missing. The DNA was the basis for D and trimming; V, J and clone size are from that table. The sample lists fewer than 350,000 clones; more than 70% were seen once. This chain uses TRBV29-1 with TRBJ2-3; 10 bases are a match to TRBD1. The sequence derives from a woman aged 55-69 years in a cohort exposed to, infected with or recovered from COVID-19 (not recorded which). What was sequenced was PBMCs or T cells enriched from blood (not recorded which). The CDR3 DNA sequence: TGCAGCGTTGAAGCTCTGGACAGGGGGACAGATACGCAGTATTTT. Protein product: CSVEALDRGTDTQYF.